This TCR beta chain was obtained from a study of OX40 agonist ivuxolimab in advanced cancers. The CDR3 sequence is 12 residues long. The V segment lost 3 bases and the J segment 7 bases; nucleotides outside the gene matches: 3. The V gene's germline CDR1 is MNHEY and CDR2 SMNVEV (reference sequence). Method: immunoSEQ multiplex PCR; TCRdb's copy keeps in-frame clones and lacks some. Found here are approximately 67,000 clones, approximately 90% of them singletons; the top ten hold 5% to 7%. The chain has TRBV27 and TRBJ2-7; 7 positions match TRBD1. The starting material was CD4+ or CD8+ T cells sorted from blood, obtained in a trial of the OX40 agonist ivuxolimab. This receptor was taken from an adult with an advanced solid tumor such as melanoma, head and neck, liver or kidney cancer. CDR3 in amino acids: CASSLAGGEQYF. DNA for the CDR3: TGTGCCAGCAGTTTGGCAGGGGGAGAGCAGTACTTC.